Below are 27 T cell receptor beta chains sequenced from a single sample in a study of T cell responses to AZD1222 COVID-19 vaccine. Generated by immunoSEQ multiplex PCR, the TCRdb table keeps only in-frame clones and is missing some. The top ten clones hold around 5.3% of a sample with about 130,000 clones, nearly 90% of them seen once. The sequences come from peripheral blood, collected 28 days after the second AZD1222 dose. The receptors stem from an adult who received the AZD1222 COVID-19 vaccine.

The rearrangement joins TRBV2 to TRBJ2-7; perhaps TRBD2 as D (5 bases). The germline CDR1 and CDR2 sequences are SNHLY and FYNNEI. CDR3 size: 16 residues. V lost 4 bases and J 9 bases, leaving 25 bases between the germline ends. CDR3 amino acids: CASSGRGEVPPRGQYF. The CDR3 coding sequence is TGTGCCAGCAGTGGCCGGGGTGAGGTCCCCCCCCGTGGGCAGTACTTC.

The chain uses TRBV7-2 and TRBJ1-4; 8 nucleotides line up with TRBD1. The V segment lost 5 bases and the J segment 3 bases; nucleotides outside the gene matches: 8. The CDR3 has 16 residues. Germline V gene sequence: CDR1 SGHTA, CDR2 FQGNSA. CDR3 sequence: CASSAAGGWANEKLFF. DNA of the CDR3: TGTGCCAGCAGCGCGGCAGGGGGCTGGGCTAATGAAAAACTGTTTTTT.

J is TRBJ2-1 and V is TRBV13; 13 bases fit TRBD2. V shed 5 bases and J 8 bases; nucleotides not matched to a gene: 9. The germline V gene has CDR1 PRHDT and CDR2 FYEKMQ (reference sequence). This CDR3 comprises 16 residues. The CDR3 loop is CASSTSTSGGYDEQFF. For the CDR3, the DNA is TGTGCCAGCAGCACCTCGACTAGCGGGGGGTACGATGAGCAGTTCTTC.

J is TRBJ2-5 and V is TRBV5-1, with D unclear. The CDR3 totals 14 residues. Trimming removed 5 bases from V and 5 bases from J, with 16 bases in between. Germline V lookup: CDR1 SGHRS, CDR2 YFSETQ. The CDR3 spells CASSPDPQRETQYF. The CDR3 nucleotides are TGCGCCAGCAGTCCCGACCCTCAAAGGGAGACCCAGTACTTC. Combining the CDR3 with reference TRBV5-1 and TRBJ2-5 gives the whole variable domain KAGVTQTPRYLIKTRGQQVTLSCSPISGHRSVSWYQQTPGQGLQFLFEYFSETQRNKGNFPGRFSGRQFSNSRSEMNVSTLELGDSALYLCASSPDPQRETQYFGPGTRLLVL.

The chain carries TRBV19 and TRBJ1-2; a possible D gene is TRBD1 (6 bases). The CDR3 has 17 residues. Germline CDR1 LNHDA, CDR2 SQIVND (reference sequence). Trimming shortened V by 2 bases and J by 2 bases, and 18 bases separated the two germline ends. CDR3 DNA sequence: TGTGCCAGTAGTATATGGACCGGGGGACATTCGAACTATGGCTACACCTTC. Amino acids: CASSIWTGGHSNYGYTF.

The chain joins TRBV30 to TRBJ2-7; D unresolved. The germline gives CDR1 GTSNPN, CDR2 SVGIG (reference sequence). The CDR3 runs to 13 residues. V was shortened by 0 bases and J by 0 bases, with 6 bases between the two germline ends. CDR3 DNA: TGTGCCTGGAGTGTAGGGCTCTCCTACGAGCAGTACTTC. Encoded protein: CAWSVGLSYEQYF.

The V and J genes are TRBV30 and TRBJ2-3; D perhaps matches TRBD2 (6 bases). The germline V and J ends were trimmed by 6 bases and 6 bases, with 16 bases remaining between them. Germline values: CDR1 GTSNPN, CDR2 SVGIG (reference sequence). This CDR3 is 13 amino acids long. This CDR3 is CACPGLPGDTQYF. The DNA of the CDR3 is TGTGCCTGCCCGGGACTGCCGGGGGATACGCAGTATTTT.

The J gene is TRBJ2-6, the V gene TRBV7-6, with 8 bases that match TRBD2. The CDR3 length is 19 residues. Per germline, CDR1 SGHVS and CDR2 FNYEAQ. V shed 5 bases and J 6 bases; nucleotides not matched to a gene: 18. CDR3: CASSTVSGTRFEKANVLTF. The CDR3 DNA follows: TGTGCCAGCAGCACAGTATCCGGGACTAGGTTCGAAAAGGCCAACGTCCTGACTTTC.

As DNA, the CDR3 is TGTGCCAGCAGCCCCTCTAGCCCTGACTATGGCTACACCTTC. Its translation: CASSPSSPDYGYTF. The gene calls are TRBV7-2 and TRBJ1-2; D not certain. V was clipped by 5 bases and J by 3 bases, with 13 bases between them. This CDR3 has 14 residues. Germline V gives CDR1 SGHTA, CDR2 FQGNSA. Based on the CDR3 plus reference TRBV7-2 and TRBJ1-2, the full variable domain is GAGVSQSPSNKVTEKGKDVELRCDPISGHTALYWYRQSLGQGLEFLIYFQGNSAPDKSGLPSDRFSAERTGGSVSTLTIQRTQQEDSAVYLCASSPSSPDYGYTFGSGTRLTVV.

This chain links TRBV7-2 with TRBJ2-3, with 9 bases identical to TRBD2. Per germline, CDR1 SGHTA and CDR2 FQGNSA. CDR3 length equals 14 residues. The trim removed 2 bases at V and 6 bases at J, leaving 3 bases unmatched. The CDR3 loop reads CASSLISGGDTQYF. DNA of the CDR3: TGTGCCAGCAGCTTAATCAGCGGGGGGGATACGCAGTATTTT.

In nucleotides, the CDR3 is TGTGCCAGCAGCTTCTCTGGGGCCAACGTCCTGACTTTC. It codes for CASSFSGANVLTF. The gene calls are TRBV7-6 and TRBJ2-6; D unresolved. Germline loops: CDR1 SGHVS, CDR2 FNYEAQ. This CDR3 comprises 13 residues. The ends were cut back, 3 bases at V and 0 bases at J, with 0 bases in the middle.

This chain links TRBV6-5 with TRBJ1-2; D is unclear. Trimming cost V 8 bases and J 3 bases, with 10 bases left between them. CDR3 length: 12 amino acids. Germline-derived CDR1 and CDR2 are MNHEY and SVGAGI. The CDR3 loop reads CASAVLDYGYTF. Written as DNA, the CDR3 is TGTGCCAGCGCTGTACTGGACTATGGCTACACCTTC.

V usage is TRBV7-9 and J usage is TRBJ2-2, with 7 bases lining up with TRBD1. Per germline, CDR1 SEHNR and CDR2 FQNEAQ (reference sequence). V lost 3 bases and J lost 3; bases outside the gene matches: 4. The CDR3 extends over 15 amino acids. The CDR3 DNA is TGTGCCAGCAGCTTGTCAGGGGGTCACACCGGGGAGCTGTTTTTT. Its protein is CASSLSGGHTGELFF.

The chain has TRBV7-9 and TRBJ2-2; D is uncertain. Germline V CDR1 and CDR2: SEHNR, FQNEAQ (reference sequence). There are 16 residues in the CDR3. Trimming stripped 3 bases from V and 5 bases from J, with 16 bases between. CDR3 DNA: TGTGCCAGCAGCTTCGAAAGACAAACTTTAACCGGGGAGCTGTTTTTT. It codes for CASSFERQTLTGELFF.

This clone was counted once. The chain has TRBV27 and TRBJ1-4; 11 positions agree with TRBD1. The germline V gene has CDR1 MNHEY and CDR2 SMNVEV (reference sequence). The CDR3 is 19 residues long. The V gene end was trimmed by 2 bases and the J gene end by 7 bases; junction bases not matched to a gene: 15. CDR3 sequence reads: CASSLITGSRGTGGEKLFF. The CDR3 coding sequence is TGTGCCAGCAGTTTAATCACGGGTTCCAGAGGGACAGGGGGTGAAAAACTGTTTTTT.

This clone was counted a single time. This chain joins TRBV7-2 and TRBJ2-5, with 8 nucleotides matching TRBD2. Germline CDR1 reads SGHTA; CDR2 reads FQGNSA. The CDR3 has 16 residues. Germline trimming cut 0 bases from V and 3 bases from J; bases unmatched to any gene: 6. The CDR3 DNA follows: TGTGCCAGCAGCTTAGCTCAGGGGCGGGGGGAAGAGACCCAGTACTTC. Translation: CASSLAQGRGEETQYF.

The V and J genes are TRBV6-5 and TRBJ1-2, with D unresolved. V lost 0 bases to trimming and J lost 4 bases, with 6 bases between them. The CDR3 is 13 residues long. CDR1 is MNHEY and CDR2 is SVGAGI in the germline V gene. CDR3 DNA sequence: TGTGCCAGCAGTTACTCGGGGAGCTATGGCTACACCTTC. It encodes CASSYSGSYGYTF.

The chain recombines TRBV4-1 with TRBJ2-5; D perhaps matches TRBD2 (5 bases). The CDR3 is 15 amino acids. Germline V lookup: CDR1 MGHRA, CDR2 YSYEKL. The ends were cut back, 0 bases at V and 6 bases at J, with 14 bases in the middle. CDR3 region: CASSQEEAFRKTQYF. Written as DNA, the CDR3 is TGCGCCAGCAGCCAAGAGGAGGCCTTCAGGAAGACCCAGTACTTC.

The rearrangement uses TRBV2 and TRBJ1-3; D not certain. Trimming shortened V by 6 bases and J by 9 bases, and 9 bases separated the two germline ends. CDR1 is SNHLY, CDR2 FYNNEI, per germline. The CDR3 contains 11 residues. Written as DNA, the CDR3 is TGTGCCAGCAGGGCACAAGGCACCATATATTTT. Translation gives CASRAQGTIYF.

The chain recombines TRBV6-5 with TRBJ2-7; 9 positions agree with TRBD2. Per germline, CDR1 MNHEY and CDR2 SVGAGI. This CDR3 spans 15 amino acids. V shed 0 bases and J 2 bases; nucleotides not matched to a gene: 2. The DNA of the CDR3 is TGTGCCAGCAGTTACTCGGCTAGCGGGACCTACGAGCAGTACTTC. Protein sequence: CASSYSASGTYEQYF.

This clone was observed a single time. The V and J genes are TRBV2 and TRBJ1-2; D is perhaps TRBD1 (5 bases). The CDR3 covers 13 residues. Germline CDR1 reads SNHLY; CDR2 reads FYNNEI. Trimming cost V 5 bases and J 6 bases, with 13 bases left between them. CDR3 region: CASSLQGANGYTF. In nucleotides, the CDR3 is TGTGCCAGCAGTCTTCAAGGGGCCAATGGCTACACCTTC. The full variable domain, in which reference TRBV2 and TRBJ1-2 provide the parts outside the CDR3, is EPEVTQTPSHQVTQMGQEVILRCVPISNHLYFYWYRQILGQKVEFLVSFYNNEISEKSEIFDDQFSVERPDGSNFTLKIRSTKLEDSAMYFCASSLQGANGYTFGSGTRLTVV.

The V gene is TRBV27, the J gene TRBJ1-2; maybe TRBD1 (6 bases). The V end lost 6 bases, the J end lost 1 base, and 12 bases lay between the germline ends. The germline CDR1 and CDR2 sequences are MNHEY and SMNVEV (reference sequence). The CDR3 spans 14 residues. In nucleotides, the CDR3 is TGTGCCAGCAGCCGGGGGGGCCTTAACTATGGCTACACCTTC. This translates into CASSRGGLNYGYTF.

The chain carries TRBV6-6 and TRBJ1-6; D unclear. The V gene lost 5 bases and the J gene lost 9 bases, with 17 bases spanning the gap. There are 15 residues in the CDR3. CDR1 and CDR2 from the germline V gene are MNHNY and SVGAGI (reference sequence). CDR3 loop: CASSRSRASRSPLHF. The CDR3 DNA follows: TGTGCCAGCAGTCGATCAAGGGCGTCGCGTTCACCCCTCCACTTT.

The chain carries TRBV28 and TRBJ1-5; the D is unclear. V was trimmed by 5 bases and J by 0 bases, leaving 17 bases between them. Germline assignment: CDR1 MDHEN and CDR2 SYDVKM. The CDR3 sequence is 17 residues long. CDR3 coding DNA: TGTGCCAGCAGTGGTTTGTATAGGAGATATAGCAATCAGCCCCAGCATTTT. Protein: CASSGLYRRYSNQPQHF.

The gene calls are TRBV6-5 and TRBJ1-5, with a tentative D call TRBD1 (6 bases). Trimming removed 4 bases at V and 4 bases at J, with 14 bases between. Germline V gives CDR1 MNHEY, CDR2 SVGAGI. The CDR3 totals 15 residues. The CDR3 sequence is CASSSRTDTNQPQHF. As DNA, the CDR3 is TGTGCCAGCAGTTCCCGGACAGATACTAATCAGCCCCAGCATTTT.

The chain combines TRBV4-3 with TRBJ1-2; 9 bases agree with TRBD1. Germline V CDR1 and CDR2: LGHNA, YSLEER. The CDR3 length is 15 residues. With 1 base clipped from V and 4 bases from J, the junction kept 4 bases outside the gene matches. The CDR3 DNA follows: TGCGCCAGCAGCCAAGGGGGACAGGGATTCTATGGCTACACCTTC. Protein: CASSQGGQGFYGYTF.

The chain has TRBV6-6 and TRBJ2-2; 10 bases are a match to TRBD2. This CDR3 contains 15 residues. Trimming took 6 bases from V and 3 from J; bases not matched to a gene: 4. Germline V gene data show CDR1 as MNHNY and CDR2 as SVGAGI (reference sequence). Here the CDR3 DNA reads TGTGCCAGCAGGAGAGGACTAGCGGACACCGGGGAGCTGTTTTTT. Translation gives CASRRGLADTGELFF.